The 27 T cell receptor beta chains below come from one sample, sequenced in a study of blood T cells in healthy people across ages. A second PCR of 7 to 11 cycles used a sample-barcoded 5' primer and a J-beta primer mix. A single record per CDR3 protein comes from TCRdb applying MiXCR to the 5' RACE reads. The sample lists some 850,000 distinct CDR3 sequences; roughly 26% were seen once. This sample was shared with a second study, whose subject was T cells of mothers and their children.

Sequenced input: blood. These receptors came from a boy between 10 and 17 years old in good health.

DNA for the CDR3: TGTGCTAGTGGTAGCTACAGGGACCACGAGCAGTACTTC. Protein sequence: CASGSYRDHEQYF. V and J are TRBV12-5 and TRBJ2-7, with D perhaps TRBD1 (6 bases). Germline-derived CDR1 and CDR2 are LGHNT and FRNRAP. Trimming removed 5 bases from V and 5 bases from J, with 13 bases in between. The CDR3 is 13 residues long.

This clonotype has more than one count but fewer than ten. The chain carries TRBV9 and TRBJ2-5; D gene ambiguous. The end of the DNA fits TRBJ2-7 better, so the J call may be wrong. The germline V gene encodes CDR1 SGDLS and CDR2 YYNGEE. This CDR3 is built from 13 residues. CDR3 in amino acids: CASSVYEDYEQYF. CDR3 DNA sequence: TGTGCCAGCAGCGTGTACGAGGACTACGAGCAGTACTTC.

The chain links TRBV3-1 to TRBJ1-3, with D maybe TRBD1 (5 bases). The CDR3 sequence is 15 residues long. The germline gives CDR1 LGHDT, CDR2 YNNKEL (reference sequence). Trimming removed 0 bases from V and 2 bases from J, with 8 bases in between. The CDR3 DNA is TGTGCCAGCAGCCAAGATCTGGGGGCTGGAAACACCATATATTTT. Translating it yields CASSQDLGAGNTIYF.

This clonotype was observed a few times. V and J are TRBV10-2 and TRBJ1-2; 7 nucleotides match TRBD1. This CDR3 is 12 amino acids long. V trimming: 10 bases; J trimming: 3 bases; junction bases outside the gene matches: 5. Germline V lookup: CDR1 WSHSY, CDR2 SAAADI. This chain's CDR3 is CATDGQDYGYTF. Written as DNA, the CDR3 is TGCGCCACCGACGGACAGGACTATGGCTACACCTTC.

Written as DNA, the CDR3 is TGTGCCAGCAGTTACCTCTCCGGCGAGCAGTACTTC. Translated: CASSYLSGEQYF. The V gene is TRBV6-5, the J gene TRBJ2-5; the D is unclear. The J call may be faulty, since TRBJ2-7 better matches the DNA end. The germline gives CDR1 MNHEY, CDR2 SVGAGI. The CDR3 totals 12 residues.

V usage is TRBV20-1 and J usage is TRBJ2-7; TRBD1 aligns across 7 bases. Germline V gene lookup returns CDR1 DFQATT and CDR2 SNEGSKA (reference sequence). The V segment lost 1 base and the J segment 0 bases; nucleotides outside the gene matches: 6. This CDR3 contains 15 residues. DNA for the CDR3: TGCAGTGCTAGAGGTCCCCGGGACAGCTCCTACGAGCAGTACTTC. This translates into CSARGPRDSSYEQYF.

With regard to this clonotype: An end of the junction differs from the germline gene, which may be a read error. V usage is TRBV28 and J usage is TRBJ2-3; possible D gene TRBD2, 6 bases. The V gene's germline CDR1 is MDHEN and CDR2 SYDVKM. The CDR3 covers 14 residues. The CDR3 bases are TGTGCCAGCAGTTTATCGATGGAGAGCGGGTCGTTGAATTTT. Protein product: CASSLSMESGSLNF.

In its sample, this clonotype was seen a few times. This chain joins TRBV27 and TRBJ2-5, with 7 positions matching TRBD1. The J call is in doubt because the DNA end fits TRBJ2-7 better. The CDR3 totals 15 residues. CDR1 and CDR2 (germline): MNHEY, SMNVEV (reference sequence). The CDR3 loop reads CASRAFGQVHYEQYF. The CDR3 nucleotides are TGTGCCAGCAGAGCCTTCGGACAGGTTCACTACGAGCAGTACTTC.

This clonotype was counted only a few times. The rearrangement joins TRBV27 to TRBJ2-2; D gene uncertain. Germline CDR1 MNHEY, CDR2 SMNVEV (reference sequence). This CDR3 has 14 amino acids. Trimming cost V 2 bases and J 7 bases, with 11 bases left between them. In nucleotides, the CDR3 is TGTGCCAGCAGTTTACTCGCTCCAGGCGGGGAGCTGTTTTTT. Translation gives CASSLLAPGGELFF.

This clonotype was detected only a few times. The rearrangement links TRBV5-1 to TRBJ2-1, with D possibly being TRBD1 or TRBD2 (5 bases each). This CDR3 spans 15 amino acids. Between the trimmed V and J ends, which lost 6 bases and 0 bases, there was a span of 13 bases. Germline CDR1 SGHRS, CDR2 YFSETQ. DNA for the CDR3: TGCGCCAGCAACGAGGGGACCAGCTCCTACAATGAGCAGTTCTTC. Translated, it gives CASNEGTSSYNEQFF.

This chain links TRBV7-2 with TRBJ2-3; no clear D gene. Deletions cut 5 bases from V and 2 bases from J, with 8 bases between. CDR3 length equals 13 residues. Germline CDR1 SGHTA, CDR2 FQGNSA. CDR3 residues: CASSEEHTDTQYF. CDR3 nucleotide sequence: TGTGCCAGCAGCGAAGAACACACAGATACGCAGTATTTT.

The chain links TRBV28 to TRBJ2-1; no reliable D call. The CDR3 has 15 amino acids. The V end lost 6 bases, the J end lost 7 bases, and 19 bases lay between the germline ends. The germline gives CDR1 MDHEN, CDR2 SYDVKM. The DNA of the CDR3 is TGTGCCAGCAGACCGCGCCAACCCTCAGAGAATGAGCAGTTCTTC. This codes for CASRPRQPSENEQFF.

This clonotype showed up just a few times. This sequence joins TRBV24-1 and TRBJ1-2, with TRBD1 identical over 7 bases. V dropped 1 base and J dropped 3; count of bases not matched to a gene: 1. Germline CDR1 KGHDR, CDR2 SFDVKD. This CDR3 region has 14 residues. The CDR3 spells CATSDLDRDYGYTF. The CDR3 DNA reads TGTGCCACCAGTGATTTAGACAGGGACTATGGCTACACCTTC.

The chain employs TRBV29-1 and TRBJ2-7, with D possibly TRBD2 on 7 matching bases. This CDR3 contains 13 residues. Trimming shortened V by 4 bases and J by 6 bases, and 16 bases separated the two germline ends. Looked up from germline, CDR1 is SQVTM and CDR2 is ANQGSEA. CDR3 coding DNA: TGCAGCGTTGCGTTGACGGGGGGCTCCGAGCAGTACTTC. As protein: CSVALTGGSEQYF.

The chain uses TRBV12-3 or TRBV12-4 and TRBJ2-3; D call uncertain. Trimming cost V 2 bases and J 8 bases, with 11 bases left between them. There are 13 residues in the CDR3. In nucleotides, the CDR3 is TGTGCCAGCAGTTTACAGACCGACGTTACGCAGTATTTT. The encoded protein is CASSLQTDVTQYF.

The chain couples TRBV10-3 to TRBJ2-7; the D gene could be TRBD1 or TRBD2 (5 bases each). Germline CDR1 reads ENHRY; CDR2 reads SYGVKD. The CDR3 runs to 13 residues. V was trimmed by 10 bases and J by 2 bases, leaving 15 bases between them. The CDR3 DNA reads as TGTGCCACCACGTGGGGGATGGCCTACGAGCAGTACTTC. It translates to CATTWGMAYEQYF.

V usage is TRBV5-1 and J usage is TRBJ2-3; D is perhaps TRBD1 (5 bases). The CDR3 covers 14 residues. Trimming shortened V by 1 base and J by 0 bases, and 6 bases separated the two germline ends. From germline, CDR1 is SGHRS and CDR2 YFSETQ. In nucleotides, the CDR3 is TGCGCCAGCAGCTTGTACAGGAGCACAGATACGCAGTATTTT. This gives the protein CASSLYRSTDTQYF.

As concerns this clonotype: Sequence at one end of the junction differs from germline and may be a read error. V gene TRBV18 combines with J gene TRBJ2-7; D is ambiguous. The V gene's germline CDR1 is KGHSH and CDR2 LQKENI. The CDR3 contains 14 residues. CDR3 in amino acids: CASSPGPEANEHYF. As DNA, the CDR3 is TGTGCCAGCTCACCCGGACCCGAAGCCAACGAGCACTACTTC.

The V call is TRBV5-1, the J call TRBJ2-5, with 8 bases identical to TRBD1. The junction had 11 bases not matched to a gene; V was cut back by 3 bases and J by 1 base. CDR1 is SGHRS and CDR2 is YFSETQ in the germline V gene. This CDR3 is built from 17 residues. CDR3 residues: CASSSGPRQGIQETQYF. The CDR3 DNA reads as TGCGCCAGCAGCTCGGGACCTCGACAGGGGATCCAAGAGACCCAGTACTTC.

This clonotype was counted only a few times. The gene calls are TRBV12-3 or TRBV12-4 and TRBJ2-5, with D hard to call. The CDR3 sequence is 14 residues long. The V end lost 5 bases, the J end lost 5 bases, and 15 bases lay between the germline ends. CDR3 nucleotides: TGTGCCAGCAGTCCCCCCGGGTCGGCCGAGACCCAGTACTTC. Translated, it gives CASSPPGSAETQYF.

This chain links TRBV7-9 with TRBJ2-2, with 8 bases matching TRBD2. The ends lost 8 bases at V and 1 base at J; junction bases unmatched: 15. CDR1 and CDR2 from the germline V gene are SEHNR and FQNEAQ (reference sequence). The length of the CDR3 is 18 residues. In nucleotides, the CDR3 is TGTGCCAGCCCTACGTTCGGGGGGGCCTCCTTGAACACCGGGGAGCTGTTTTTT. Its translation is CASPTFGGASLNTGELFF.

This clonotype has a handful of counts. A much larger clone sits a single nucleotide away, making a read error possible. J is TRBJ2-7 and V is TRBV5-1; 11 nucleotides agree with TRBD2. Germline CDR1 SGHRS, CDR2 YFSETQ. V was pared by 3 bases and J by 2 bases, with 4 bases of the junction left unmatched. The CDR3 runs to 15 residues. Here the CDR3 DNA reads TGCGCCAGCAGCTCGGAACTAGCGGGAGCCTACGAGCAGTACTTC. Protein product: CASSSELAGAYEQYF.

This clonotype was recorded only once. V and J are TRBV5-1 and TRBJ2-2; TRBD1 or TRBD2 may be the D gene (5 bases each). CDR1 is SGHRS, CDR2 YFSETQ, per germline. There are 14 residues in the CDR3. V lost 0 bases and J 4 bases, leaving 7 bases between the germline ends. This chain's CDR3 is CASSLAGPTGELFF. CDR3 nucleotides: TGCGCCAGCAGCTTGGCGGGGCCCACCGGGGAGCTGTTTTTT.

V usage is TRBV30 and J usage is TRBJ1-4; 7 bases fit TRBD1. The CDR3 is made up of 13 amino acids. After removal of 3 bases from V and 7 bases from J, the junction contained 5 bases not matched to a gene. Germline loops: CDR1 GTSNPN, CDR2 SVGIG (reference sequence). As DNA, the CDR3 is TGTGCCTGGAGCACAGGGGAGGGTGAAAAACTGTTTTTT. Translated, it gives CAWSTGEGEKLFF.

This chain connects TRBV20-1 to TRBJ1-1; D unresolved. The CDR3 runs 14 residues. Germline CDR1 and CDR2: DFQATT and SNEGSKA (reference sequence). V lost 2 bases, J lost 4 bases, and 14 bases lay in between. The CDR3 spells CSARPLKQFTEAFF. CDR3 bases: TGCAGTGCTAGACCTCTGAAACAGTTCACTGAAGCTTTCTTT.

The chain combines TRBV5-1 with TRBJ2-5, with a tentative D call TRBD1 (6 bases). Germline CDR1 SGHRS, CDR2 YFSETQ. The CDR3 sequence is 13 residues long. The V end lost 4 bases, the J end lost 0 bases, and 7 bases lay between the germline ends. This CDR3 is CASSRDNQETQYF. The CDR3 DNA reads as TGCGCCAGCAGCCGGGACAACCAAGAGACCCAGTACTTC.

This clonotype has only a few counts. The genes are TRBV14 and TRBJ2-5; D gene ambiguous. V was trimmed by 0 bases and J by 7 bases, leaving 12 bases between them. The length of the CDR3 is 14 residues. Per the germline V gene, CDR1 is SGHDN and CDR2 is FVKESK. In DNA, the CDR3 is TGTGCCAGCAGCCAAGATCGGCAGGCATTGACCCAGTACTTC. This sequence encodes CASSQDRQALTQYF.